This TCR beta chain appears in the sequencing data of a study of siplizumab effects on memory and regulatory T cells (dated by TCRdb to about 2019). General notes on the study: The effect of the anti-CD2 antibody siplizumab on alloreactive T-cell subsets was examined in allogeneic mixed lymphocyte reactions constructed from human PBMCs. On the study overall, not on this receptor specifically: The suppressive function of proliferating Tregs from siplizumab cultures was not functionally confirmed. Of the alloreactive CD4+ clones that could be mapped, the Treg-derived share averaged approximately 69% with siplizumab compared with roughly 27% in control reactions. Unstimulated naive T cells appeared to be more diverse than memory T cells, and naive cells seemed to make a substantial contribution to the alloresponse. The cumulative frequency of alloreactive sequences that could be traced back to unstimulated CD4+ memory T cells was significantly reduced by siplizumab. Sequences below about 10^-5 frequency were poorly captured, so only a minor fraction of alloreactive clones could be mapped to unstimulated subsets. A naive or memory phenotype could not be assigned to roughly 75-96% of proliferating CD4+ or CD8+ clones.

Receptor libraries were prepared by the immunoSEQ multiplex PCR assay. The deep sequencing platform assayed 80,000 to 100,000 TCR templates per sample. Genomic DNA extracted from sorted T cells was the material used for TCRbeta CDR3 sequencing. The source study handled its data this way. The R programming language was used for the clonal analysis of the TCRbeta CDR3 data. Unstimulated samples were compared with post-reaction CFSE-low samples to define alloreactive CD4+ and CD8+ clones. By matching sequences to the repertoires of sorted unstimulated Treg and non-Treg cells, each alloreactive CD4+ clone was assigned a regulatory or non-regulatory origin. TCRdb retrieved this table from immuneACCESS and kept in-frame rearrangements only. Not all clones are present; in checked studies, unresolved V genes account for under half, and no reason is known for the remainder. Clonal size and the V and J genes are those of that table, whereas D and trimming came from the DNA. The sample data list about 50,000 clones, and around 97% of these were observed just once. Clones ranked in the top ten supply 0.85% to 1.4% of the sample.

Notes on this clone: Its antigen target is currently unknown. Base qualities are not at hand, and no much larger clone is one base apart.

The CDR3, cysteine through phenylalanine, is 16 amino acids long. This entry keeps only the CDR3 DNA: 48 bases, framed from base 1. CDR1 MNHNY and CDR2 SVGAGI are derived from the germline V gene (reference sequence). Compared with germline, V lacks 7 bases and J lacks 5 bases; bases without a gene match: 9. Additional sequencing covered unstimulated subsets from three donor pairs, namely CD8+ effector memory, CD4+ naive, CD8+ TEMRA, CD4+ memory and CD8+ naive. Sorted unstimulated T cells and proliferating T cells recovered from mixed lymphocyte reactions underwent TCRbeta CDR3 sequencing. Fresh whole blood from 9 to 11 HLA-typed healthy donors was used to isolate PBMCs.

The sample consisted of naive CD8+ T cells sorted from blood. The cell subset or site label of this sample denotes: unstimulated naive T cells. The rearranged chain carries TRBV6-6 and TRBJ2-7, with 15 bases in between that match TRBD2. The TCR comes from a human donor in good health. The nucleotide sequence reads as follows: TGTGCCAGCATCCTGGGACTAGCGGGAGGCCTCCACGAGCAGTACTTC. This gives the protein CASILGLAGGLHEQYF.